The 21 T cell receptor beta chains in this list originate from one sample, sequenced in a study of blood T cell repertoires in COVID-19 (dated by TCRdb to 2019 to 2021). The library was obtained by the immunoSEQ multiplex PCR assay. Not all clones reach the TCRdb copy of this immuneACCESS table, which keeps in-frame sequences only. Checked studies attribute under half of the gap to unresolved V genes and leave the rest unexplained. The sample table lists over 30,000 clones, around 87% of them with a count of one. The ten largest clonotypes hold about 64% of the sample. Sequencing was done on a sample of peripheral blood. The origin of the receptors is a man between 70 and 80 years old with acute or convalescent COVID-19.

The chain uses TRBV7-9 and TRBJ1-2; 9 bases align to TRBD1. The germline V gene encodes CDR1 SEHNR and CDR2 FQNEAQ (reference sequence). V gave up 5 bases and J gave up 4 bases; unmatched junction bases: 2. CDR3 size: 13 residues. The CDR3, as DNA: TGTGCCAGCAGCGCACAGGGGGCCTATGGCTACACCTTC. This gives the protein CASSAQGAYGYTF.

The gene calls are TRBV7-2 and TRBJ2-7, with a tentative D call TRBD1 (5 bases). This CDR3 spans 14 amino acids. Germline values: CDR1 SGHTA, CDR2 FQGNSA. Between the trimmed V and J ends, which lost 1 base and 3 bases, there was a span of 10 bases. In DNA form, the CDR3 reads TGTGCCAGCAGCTTAGGGGGCAGGGACTACGAGCAGTACTTC. Amino acid sequence: CASSLGGRDYEQYF.

V is TRBV7-2 and J is TRBJ2-5; D uncertain. Trimming took 0 bases from V and 5 from J, leaving 4 bases between them. Looked up from germline, CDR1 is SGHTA and CDR2 is FQGNSA. This CDR3 has 12 amino acids. The CDR3, as DNA: TGTGCCAGCAGCTTAGCATCTGAGACCCAGTACTTC. Its translation is CASSLASETQYF.

This clone was seen just once. The rearrangement links TRBV28 to TRBJ1-1; D call uncertain. This CDR3 comprises 12 residues. The germline CDR1 and CDR2 sequences are MDHEN and SYDVKM. The V end lost 6 bases, the J end lost 7 bases, and 12 bases lay between the germline ends. This CDR3 reads CASSPLRGEAFF. CDR3 bases: TGTGCCAGCAGCCCACTAAGAGGTGAAGCTTTCTTT.

This clone is a singleton in its sample. This chain uses TRBV11-3 with TRBJ2-1; 7 positions match TRBD1. J was trimmed by 2 bases and V by 6 bases; bases with no gene match: 13. This CDR3 has 17 amino acids. Germline V gene sequence: CDR1 SGHNT, CDR2 YENEEA. CDR3 region: CASSPRSGQYAYNEQFF. The CDR3, as DNA: TGTGCCAGCAGTCCTCGTTCGGGACAGTATGCCTACAATGAGCAGTTCTTC.

There are a few counts of this clone. CDR3 sequence (DNA): TGTGCCAGTAGTATAAAGTCCGGGGGCTCTGGGGCCAACGTCCTGACTTTC. Residues: CASSIKSGGSGANVLTF. V is TRBV19 and J is TRBJ2-6; TRBD2 is a possible D gene (6 bases). V shed 2 bases and J shed 0 bases, with 11 bases lying between them. The CDR3 sequence is 17 residues long. Germline CDR1 LNHDA, CDR2 SQIVND (reference sequence).

The chain joins TRBV11-3 to TRBJ2-7; D ambiguous. Trimming left V 7 bases short and J 3 bases short, with 13 bases between. This CDR3 contains 13 residues. CDR1 is SGHNT, CDR2 YENEEA, per germline. The CDR3 nucleotides read TGTGCCAGCAACCCATGGCCGGGCTACGAGCAGTACTTC. This translates into CASNPWPGYEQYF. The variable domain in full, completed from reference TRBV11-3 and TRBJ2-7, reads EAGVVQSPRYKIIEKKQPVAFWCNPISGHNTLYWYLQNLGQGPELLIRYENEEAVDDSQLPKDRFSAERLKGVDSTLKIQPAELGDSAVYLCASNPWPGYEQYFGPGTRLTVT.

Details on this clone: Its ends do not fully match the called genes, so a read error is possible. The chain carries TRBV13 and TRBJ2-1, with a weak D call TRBD2 (7 bases). Germline V gene data show CDR1 as PRHDT and CDR2 as FYEKMQ (reference sequence). The CDR3 extends over 14 amino acids. CDR3 nucleotide sequence: TGTGCCAGCAGCCTAGGGGGGAGGGACCATGAGCAGTTCTTC. Amino acids: CASSLGGRDHEQFF.

The chain uses TRBV12-3 or TRBV12-4 and TRBJ2-5; 7 positions match TRBD1. V shed 3 bases and J 5 bases; nucleotides not matched to a gene: 3. The CDR3 has 13 amino acids. As DNA, the CDR3 is TGTGCCAGCAGTTTTAACAGGGGCGAGACCCAGTACTTC. Its translation: CASSFNRGETQYF.

This clone was seen more than once but under ten times. This chain joins TRBV6-2 or TRBV6-3 and TRBJ2-1; 11 bases fit TRBD2. Trimming cost V 4 bases and J 5 bases; bases outside gene matches: 4. Germline lookup yields CDR1 MNHEY and CDR2 SVGEGT. The CDR3 runs 15 residues. The CDR3 region has the DNA TGTGCCAGCAGTTTAGCGGGGGGGCCCCACAATGAGCAGTTCTTC. This codes for CASSLAGGPHNEQFF.

This clone appeared a few times. The V and J genes are TRBV5-1 and TRBJ2-2; a weak D match, TRBD1 (6 bases). Looked up from germline, CDR1 is SGHRS and CDR2 is YFSETQ. Deletions cut 3 bases from V and 4 bases from J, with 13 bases between. The CDR3 is 15 amino acids. CDR3 region: CASSSGQTITGELFF. For the CDR3, the DNA is TGCGCCAGCAGCTCAGGACAGACAATCACCGGGGAGCTGTTTTTT.

This sequence joins TRBV2 and TRBJ2-5; tentative D call: TRBD2 (6 bases). This CDR3 is 14 amino acids long. Trimming removed 2 bases at V and 5 bases at J, with 12 bases between. Per the germline V gene, CDR1 is SNHLY and CDR2 is FYNNEI. This CDR3 reads CASSEWVGRETQYF. CDR3 DNA: TGTGCCAGCAGTGAATGGGTGGGGAGGGAGACCCAGTACTTC.

J is TRBJ2-2 and V is TRBV7-3; D perhaps matches TRBD1 (5 bases). The germline V gene has CDR1 SGHTA and CDR2 FQGTGA. The CDR3 is 16 amino acids. V dropped 1 base and J dropped 5 bases, with 14 bases sitting between them. The CDR3: CASSLMPPGSTGELFF. For the CDR3, the DNA is TGTGCCAGCAGCTTAATGCCCCCAGGGTCAACCGGGGAGCTGTTTTTT.

This clone appeared a single time. The chain recombines TRBV29-1 with TRBJ1-1; TRBD1 aligns across 9 bases. The CDR3 spans 12 residues. The germline gives CDR1 SQVTM, CDR2 ANQGSEA. CDR3 region: CHTNRGQTEAFF. CDR3 coding DNA: TGCCATACGAACAGGGGGCAGACTGAAGCTTTCTTT.

The rearrangement links TRBV5-4 to TRBJ2-3; D unclear. V lost 0 bases and J lost 0, with 8 bases in between. The CDR3 runs 15 residues. Germline CDR1 reads SGHNT; CDR2 reads YYREEE (reference sequence). CDR3: CASSLVSSSTDTQYF. The CDR3 bases are TGTGCCAGCAGCTTGGTTAGCTCGAGCACAGATACGCAGTATTTT.

This chain uses TRBV7-2 with TRBJ1-2; D is unresolved. The CDR3 length is 13 residues. Trimming stripped 6 bases from V and 0 bases from J, with 8 bases between. Looked up from germline, CDR1 is SGHTA and CDR2 is FQGNSA. In nucleotides, the CDR3 is TGTGCCAGCAGAACCCGAGCTAACTATGGCTACACCTTC. The encoded protein is CASRTRANYGYTF.

CDR3 amino acids: CASNPAGVNEQFF. CDR3 DNA: TGTGCCAGCAACCCAGCGGGAGTCAATGAGCAGTTCTTC. This sequence joins TRBV5-4 and TRBJ2-1, with 8 positions matching TRBD2. This CDR3 contains 13 residues. From germline, CDR1 is SGHNT and CDR2 YYREEE (reference sequence). V gave up 6 bases and J gave up 6 bases; unmatched junction bases: 5.

This rearrangement joins TRBV3-1 (or the pseudogene TRBV3-2) to TRBJ1-6, with D possibly being TRBD1 (5 bases). V lost 8 bases and J 5 bases, leaving 13 bases between the germline ends. The CDR3 is made up of 14 amino acids. Germline V gene data show CDR1 as LGHDT and CDR2 as YNNKEL (reference sequence). The CDR3 DNA is TGTGCCAGCGGCCGGACAACCGATAATTCACCCCTCCACTTT. The encoded protein is CASGRTTDNSPLHF.

This sequence joins TRBV19 and TRBJ2-2; D unresolved. Germline assignment: CDR1 LNHDA and CDR2 SQIVND (reference sequence). The CDR3 spans 11 residues. The V gene lost 3 bases and the J gene lost 9 bases, with 5 bases spanning the gap. CDR3: CASSITRELFF. The CDR3 nucleotides are TGTGCCAGTAGTATTACAAGGGAGCTGTTTTTT.

The V call is TRBV13, the J call TRBJ1-4, with 8 bases fitting TRBD1. This CDR3 is 15 amino acids long. Per the germline V gene, CDR1 is PRHDT and CDR2 is FYEKMQ (reference sequence). V was clipped by 4 bases and J by 8 bases; unmatched bases: 9. Here the CDR3 DNA reads TGTGCCAGCAGCTCCCGACAGGGGATGGAGGAAAAACTGTTTTTT. Protein: CASSSRQGMEEKLFF.

This clone occurred once. V and J are TRBV18 and TRBJ1-4; 10 bases line up with TRBD1. With 6 bases clipped from V and 4 bases from J, the junction kept 5 bases outside the gene matches. CDR3 size: 15 residues. Per the germline V gene, CDR1 is KGHSH and CDR2 is LQKENI. The CDR3 loop reads CASSRGQGDNEKLFF. DNA for the CDR3: TGTGCCAGCTCTCGCGGACAGGGGGATAATGAAAAACTGTTTTTT.